Presented here are 7 T cell receptor beta chains from one specimen sequenced in a study of blood T cell repertoires in COVID-19. Here immunoSEQ multiplex PCR was the method, and the copy in TCRdb shows in-frame clones only, minus some. The sample holds 100,000 to 120,000 clones, approximately 80% seen once. Sequenced sample: peripheral blood. These TCRs come from a woman aged 80 or older with acute or convalescent COVID-19.

The J gene is TRBJ1-1, the V gene TRBV5-1, with a possible D match to TRBD1 (5 bases). The CDR3 loop spans 13 amino acids. CDR1 is SGHRS and CDR2 is YFSETQ in the germline V gene. Trimming left V 1 base short and J 3 bases short, with 7 bases between. CDR3 sequence (DNA): TGCGCCAGCAGCTTGTCGGGGGACACTGAAGCTTTCTTT. Translating it yields CASSLSGDTEAFF.

This chain links TRBV5-5 with TRBJ2-7, with 8 bases that match TRBD2. The CDR3 has 17 residues. Per germline, CDR1 SGHKS and CDR2 YYEKEE (reference sequence). V gave up 4 bases and J gave up 4 bases; unmatched junction bases: 16. The CDR3 nucleotides are TGTGCCAGCAGCCCGAGCCGGGAGGGGCGGGAGAGGTACGAGCAGTACGTC. This codes for CASSPSREGRERYEQYV.

The chain has TRBV18 and TRBJ1-1; TRBD1 matches at 8 bases. V gave up 2 bases and J gave up 2 bases; unmatched junction bases: 4. This CDR3 comprises 15 residues. Germline V gene lookup returns CDR1 KGHSH and CDR2 LQKENI. In nucleotides, the CDR3 is TGTGCCAGCTCACCAATGGCAGGGGGCAACACTGAAGCTTTCTTT. Translation gives CASSPMAGGNTEAFF.

V and J are TRBV7-8 and TRBJ1-2, with 11 positions matching TRBD1. Germline V gene sequence: CDR1 SGHVS, CDR2 FQNEAQ. The CDR3 extends over 15 amino acids. The V segment lost 9 bases and the J segment 7 bases; nucleotides outside the gene matches: 13. CDR3: CASKLSGTGGSGYTF. The CDR3 DNA reads TGTGCCAGTAAACTTTCCGGGACAGGGGGGTCTGGCTACACCTTC.

The chain joins TRBV5-4 to TRBJ2-6; TRBD2 is a possible D gene (5 bases). CDR1 is SGHNT and CDR2 is YYREEE in the germline V gene (reference sequence). V lost 0 bases to trimming and J lost 0 bases, with 7 bases between them. This CDR3 spans 16 amino acids. The CDR3 sequence is CASSLAGVSGANVLTF. The CDR3 DNA is TGTGCCAGCAGCTTGGCCGGGGTCTCTGGGGCCAACGTCCTGACTTTC.

The chain combines TRBV7-2 with TRBJ1-3; D might be TRBD1 (6 bases). This CDR3 comprises 15 residues. V shed 1 base and J shed 2 bases, with 9 bases lying between them. Looked up from germline, CDR1 is SGHTA and CDR2 is FQGNSA. The CDR3 here is CASSLDRVAGNTIYF. The CDR3 DNA reads TGTGCCAGCAGCTTAGACAGGGTGGCTGGAAACACCATATATTTT.

This clone was seen just once. This sequence joins TRBV6-6 and TRBJ1-2; TRBD1 matches at 7 bases. Germline CDR1 and CDR2: MNHNY and SVGAGI (reference sequence). J lost 2 bases, V lost 5 bases, and 2 bases had no gene match. The CDR3 is 13 residues long. The CDR3 sequence is CASSTTGNYGYTF. In nucleotides, the CDR3 is TGTGCCAGCAGTACGACAGGGAACTATGGCTACACCTTC.